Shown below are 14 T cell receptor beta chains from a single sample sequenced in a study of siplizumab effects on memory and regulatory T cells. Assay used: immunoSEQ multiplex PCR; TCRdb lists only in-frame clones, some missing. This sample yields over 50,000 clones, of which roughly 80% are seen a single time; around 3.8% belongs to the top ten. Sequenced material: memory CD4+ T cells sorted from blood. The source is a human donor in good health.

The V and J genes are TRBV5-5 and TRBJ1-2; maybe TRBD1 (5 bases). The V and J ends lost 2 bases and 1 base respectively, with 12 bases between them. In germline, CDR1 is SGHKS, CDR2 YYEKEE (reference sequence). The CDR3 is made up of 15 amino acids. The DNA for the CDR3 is TGTGCCAGCAGCTTAGGAGGGGATTTTAACTATGGCTACACCTTC. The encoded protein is CASSLGGDFNYGYTF.

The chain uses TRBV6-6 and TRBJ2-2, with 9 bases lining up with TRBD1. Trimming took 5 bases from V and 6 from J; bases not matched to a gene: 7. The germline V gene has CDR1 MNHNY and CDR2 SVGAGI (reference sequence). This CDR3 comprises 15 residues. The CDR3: CASSPRDRDAGELFF. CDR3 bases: TGTGCCAGCAGTCCCCGGGACAGGGACGCCGGGGAGCTGTTTTTT.

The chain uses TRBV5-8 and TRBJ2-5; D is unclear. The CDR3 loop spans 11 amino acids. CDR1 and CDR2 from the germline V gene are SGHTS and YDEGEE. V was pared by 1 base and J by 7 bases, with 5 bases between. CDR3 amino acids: CASSLWGTQYF. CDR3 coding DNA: TGTGCCAGCAGCTTGTGGGGGACCCAGTACTTC.

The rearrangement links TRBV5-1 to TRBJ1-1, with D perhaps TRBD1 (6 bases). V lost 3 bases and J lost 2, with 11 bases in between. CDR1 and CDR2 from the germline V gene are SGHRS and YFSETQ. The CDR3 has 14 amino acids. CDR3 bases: TGCGCCAGCAGCTGGGGGGCAGGAAACACTGAAGCTTTCTTT. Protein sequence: CASSWGAGNTEAFF.

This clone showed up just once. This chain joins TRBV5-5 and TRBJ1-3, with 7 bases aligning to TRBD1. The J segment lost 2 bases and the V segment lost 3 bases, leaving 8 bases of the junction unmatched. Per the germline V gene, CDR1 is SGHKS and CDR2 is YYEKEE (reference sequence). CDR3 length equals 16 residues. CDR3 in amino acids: CASSSVSDRAGNTIYF. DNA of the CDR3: TGTGCCAGCAGCTCTGTCTCAGACAGGGCTGGAAACACCATATATTTT.

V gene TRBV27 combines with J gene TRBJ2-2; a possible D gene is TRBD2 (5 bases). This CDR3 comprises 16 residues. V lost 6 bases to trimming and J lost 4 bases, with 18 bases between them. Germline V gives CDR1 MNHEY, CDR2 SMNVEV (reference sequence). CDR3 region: CASSRSEGRGTGELFF. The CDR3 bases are TGTGCCAGCAGCCGATCCGAGGGCCGGGGCACCGGGGAGCTGTTTTTT.

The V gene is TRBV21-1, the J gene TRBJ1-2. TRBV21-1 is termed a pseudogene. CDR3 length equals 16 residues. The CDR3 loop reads CASSMDIAGSNYGYTF. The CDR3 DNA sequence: TGTGCCAGCAGTATGGACATCGCGGGTTCTAACTATGGCTACACCTTC.

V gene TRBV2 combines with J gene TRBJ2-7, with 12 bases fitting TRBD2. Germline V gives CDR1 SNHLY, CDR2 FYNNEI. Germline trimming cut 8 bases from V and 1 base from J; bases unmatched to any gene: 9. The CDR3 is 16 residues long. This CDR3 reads CASHMASGRGSYEQYF. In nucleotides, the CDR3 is TGTGCCAGCCATATGGCTAGCGGGAGGGGGTCCTACGAGCAGTACTTC.

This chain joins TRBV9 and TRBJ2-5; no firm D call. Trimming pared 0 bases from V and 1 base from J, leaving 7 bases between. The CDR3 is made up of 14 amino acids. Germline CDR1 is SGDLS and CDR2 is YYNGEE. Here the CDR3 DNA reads TGTGCCAGCAGCGTAGGGCGGCGCCAAGAGACCCAGTACTTC. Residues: CASSVGRRQETQYF.

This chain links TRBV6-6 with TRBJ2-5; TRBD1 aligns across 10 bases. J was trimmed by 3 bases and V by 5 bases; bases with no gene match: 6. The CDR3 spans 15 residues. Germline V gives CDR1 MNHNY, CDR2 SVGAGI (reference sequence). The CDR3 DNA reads TGTGCCAGCAGTGGCCGGGACAGGGGAAAAGAGACCCAGTACTTC. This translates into CASSGRDRGKETQYF.

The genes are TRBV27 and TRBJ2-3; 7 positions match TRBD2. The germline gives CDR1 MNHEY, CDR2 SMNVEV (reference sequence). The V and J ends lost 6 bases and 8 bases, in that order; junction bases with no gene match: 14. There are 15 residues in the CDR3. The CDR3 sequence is CASSPRAGEMGTQYF. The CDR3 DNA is TGTGCCAGCAGCCCCCGCGCGGGAGAAATGGGTACGCAGTATTTT.

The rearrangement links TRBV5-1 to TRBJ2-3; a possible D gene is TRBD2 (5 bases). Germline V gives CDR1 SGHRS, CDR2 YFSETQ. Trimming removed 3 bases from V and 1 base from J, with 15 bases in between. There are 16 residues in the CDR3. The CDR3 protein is CASSSSDWGGTDTQYF. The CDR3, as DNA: TGCGCCAGCAGCTCCTCCGACTGGGGAGGCACAGATACGCAGTATTTT.

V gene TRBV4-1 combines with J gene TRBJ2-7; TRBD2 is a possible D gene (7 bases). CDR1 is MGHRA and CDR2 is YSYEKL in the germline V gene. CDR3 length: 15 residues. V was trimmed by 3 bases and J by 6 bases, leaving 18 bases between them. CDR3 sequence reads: CASSHPPRGAAEQYF. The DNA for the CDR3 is TGCGCCAGCAGCCACCCGCCTCGGGGGGCGGCCGAGCAGTACTTC.

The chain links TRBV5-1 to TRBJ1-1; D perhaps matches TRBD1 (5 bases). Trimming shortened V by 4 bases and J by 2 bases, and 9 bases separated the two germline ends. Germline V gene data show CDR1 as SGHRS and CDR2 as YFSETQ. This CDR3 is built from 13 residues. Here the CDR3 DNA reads TGCGCCAGCAGCGCAGGGTATAACACTGAAGCTTTCTTT. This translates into CASSAGYNTEAFF.